This TCR beta chain was sequenced for a study of Ad26.COV2.S vaccination and SARS-CoV-2 variants. Study-wide background: The donor belonged to the COV1001 Ad26.COV2.S trial arm. Once or twice, 56 days apart, Ad26.COV2.S was delivered intramuscularly. Findings and limits, study-wide: For non-spike TCRs, breadth in vaccine recipients resembled that in placebo recipients.

Treatment: about 20 received Ad26.COV2.S at low or high dose, single or two shots; about 5 received placebo; per-sample allocation not given. Sampling happened 63 days after the first vaccine or placebo injection. Profiled with immunoSEQ multiplex PCR; TCRdb holds only in-frame clones, not every one. The sample consists of around 270,000 clones, around nine tenths of them appearing once. The CDR3 loop spans 13 amino acids. After removal of 5 bases from V and 7 bases from J, the junction contained 10 bases not matched to a gene. Germline V CDR1 and CDR2: SQVTM, ANQGSEA. As for this clone: The antigen remains undetermined.

The input for sequencing was peripheral blood, taken in a trial of Ad26.COV2.S vaccine versus placebo. The receptor's source is a person aged 18-65 years who received the Ad26.COV2.S COVID-19 vaccine or a placebo. The chain joins TRBV29-1 to TRBJ2-7; 8 nucleotides match TRBD1. The CDR3 DNA reads TGCAGCGTTCCTGGACAGGGACTTCGGGAGCAGTACTTC. This translates into CSVPGQGLREQYF.